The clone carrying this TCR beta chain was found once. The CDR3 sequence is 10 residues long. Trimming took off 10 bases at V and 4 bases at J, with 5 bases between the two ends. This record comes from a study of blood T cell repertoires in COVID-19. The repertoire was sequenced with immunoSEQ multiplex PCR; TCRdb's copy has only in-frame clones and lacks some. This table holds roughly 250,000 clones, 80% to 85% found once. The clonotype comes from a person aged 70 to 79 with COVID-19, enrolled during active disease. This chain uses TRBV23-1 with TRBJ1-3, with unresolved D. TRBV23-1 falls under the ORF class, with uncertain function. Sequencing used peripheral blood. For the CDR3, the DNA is TGCGCCACCCAAGGAAACACCATATATTTT. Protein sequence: CATQGNTIYF.